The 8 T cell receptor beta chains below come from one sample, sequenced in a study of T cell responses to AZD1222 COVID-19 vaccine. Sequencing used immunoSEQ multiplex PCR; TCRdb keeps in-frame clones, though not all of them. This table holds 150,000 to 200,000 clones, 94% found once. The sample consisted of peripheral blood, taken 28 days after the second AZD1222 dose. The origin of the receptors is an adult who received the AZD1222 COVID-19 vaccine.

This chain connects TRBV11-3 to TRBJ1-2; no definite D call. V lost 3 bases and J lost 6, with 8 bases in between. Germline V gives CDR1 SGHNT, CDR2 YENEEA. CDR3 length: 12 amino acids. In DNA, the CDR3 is TGTGCCAGCAGCTTTCGCACTGATGGCTACACCTTC. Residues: CASSFRTDGYTF. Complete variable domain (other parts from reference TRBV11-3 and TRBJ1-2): EAGVVQSPRYKIIEKKQPVAFWCNPISGHNTLYWYLQNLGQGPELLIRYENEEAVDDSQLPKDRFSAERLKGVDSTLKIQPAELGDSAVYLCASSFRTDGYTFGSGTRLTVV.

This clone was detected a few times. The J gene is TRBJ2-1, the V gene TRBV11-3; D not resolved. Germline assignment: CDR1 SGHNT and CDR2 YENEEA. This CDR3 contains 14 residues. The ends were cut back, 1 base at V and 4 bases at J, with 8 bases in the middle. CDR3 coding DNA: TGTGCCAGCAGCTTAGCCGGACGGTACAATGAGCAGTTCTTC. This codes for CASSLAGRYNEQFF.

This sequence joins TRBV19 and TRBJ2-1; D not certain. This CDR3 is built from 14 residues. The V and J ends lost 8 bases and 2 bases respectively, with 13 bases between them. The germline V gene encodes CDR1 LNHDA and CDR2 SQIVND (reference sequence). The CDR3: CASSPGSTYNEQFF. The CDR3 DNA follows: TGTGCCAGTTCCCCCGGTTCCACCTACAATGAGCAGTTCTTC. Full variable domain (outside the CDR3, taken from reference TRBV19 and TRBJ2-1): DGGITQSPKYLFRKEGQNVTLSCEQNLNHDAMYWYRQDPGQGLRLIYYSQIVNDFQKGDIAEGYSVSREKKESFPLTVTSAQKNPTAFYLCASSPGSTYNEQFFGPGTRLTVL.

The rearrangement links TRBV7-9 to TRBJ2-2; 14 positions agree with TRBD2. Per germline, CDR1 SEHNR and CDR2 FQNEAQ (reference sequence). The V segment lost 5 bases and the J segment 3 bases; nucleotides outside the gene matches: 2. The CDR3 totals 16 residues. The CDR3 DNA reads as TGTGCCAGCAGCAGGACTAGCGGGGGGTACACCGGGGAGCTGTTTTTT. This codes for CASSRTSGGYTGELFF.

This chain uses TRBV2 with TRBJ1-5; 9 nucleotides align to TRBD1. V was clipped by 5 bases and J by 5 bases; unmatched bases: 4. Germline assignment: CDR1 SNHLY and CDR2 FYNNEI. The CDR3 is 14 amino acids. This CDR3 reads CASSSTGGYQPQHF. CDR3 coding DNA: TGTGCCAGCAGTTCCACAGGGGGCTATCAGCCCCAGCATTTT.

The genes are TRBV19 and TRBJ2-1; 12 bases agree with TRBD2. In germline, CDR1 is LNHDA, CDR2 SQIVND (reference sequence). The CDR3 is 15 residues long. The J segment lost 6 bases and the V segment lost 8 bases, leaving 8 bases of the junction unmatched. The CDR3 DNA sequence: TGTGCCAGTGCTTCCGGGACTAGCGGGTTCAATGAGCAGTTCTTC. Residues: CASASGTSGFNEQFF.

The CDR3 bases are TGTGCCAGTACTAGCGGGGGAGACGGGGAGCTGTTTTTT. It is translated as CASTSGGDGELFF. J is TRBJ2-2 and V is TRBV7-3, with 11 bases that match TRBD2. Germline V gives CDR1 SGHTA, CDR2 FQGTGA. The CDR3 length is 13 residues. J gave up 7 bases and V 9 bases, and 4 bases lay outside the gene matches.

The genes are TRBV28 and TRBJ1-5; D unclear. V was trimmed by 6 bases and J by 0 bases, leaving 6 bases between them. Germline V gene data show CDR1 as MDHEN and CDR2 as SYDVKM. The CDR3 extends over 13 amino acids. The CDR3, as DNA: TGTGCCAGCAGGGAATATAGCAATCAGCCCCAGCATTTT. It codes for CASREYSNQPQHF.